The 15 T cell receptor beta chains given below trace back to one sample, sequenced in a study of blood T cells in healthy people across ages. Together with a sample-barcoded 5' primer, a J-beta primer mix was included in a second PCR lasting about 7 to 11 cycles. Each CDR3 protein is one row after TCRdb ran MiXCR on the 5' RACE reads. The sample has 450,000 to 700,000 distinct CDR3 sequences; 25% to 30% are singletons. Sequencing input: blood. The receptors here all came from a woman aged 70-85 years in good health.

This clonotype has only a few counts. This sequence joins TRBV7-2 and TRBJ1-1; no definite D call. CDR3 length: 15 amino acids. V was shortened by 0 bases and J by 1 base, with 9 bases between the two germline ends. CDR1 SGHTA and CDR2 FQGNSA come from the germline V gene. This CDR3 reads CASSLARMRNTEAFF. The CDR3 bases are TGTGCCAGCAGCTTAGCGCGAATGCGGAACACTGAAGCTTTCTTT. Full variable domain (rest looked up from reference TRBV7-2 and TRBJ1-1): GAGVSQSPSNKVTEKGKDVELRCDPISGHTALYWYRQSLGQGLEFLIYFQGNSAPDKSGLPSDRFSAERTGGSVSTLTIQRTQQEDSAVYLCASSLARMRNTEAFFGQGTRLTVV.

This chain links TRBV7-2 with TRBJ2-5; D remains unclear. The length of the CDR3 is 14 residues. The germline CDR1 and CDR2 sequences are SGHTA and FQGNSA. Trimming stripped 5 bases from V and 3 bases from J, with 13 bases between. The CDR3 reads CASSQKKGEETQYF. CDR3 in DNA: TGTGCCAGCAGCCAGAAGAAGGGCGAAGAGACCCAGTACTTC.

The chain couples TRBV3-1 to TRBJ2-5, with D possibly TRBD2 on 5 matching bases. Between the trimmed V and J ends, which lost 7 bases and 1 base, there was a span of 13 bases. The CDR3 consists of 14 residues. The germline V gene encodes CDR1 LGHDT and CDR2 YNNKEL (reference sequence). The CDR3 spells CASKKGVGQETQYF. The CDR3 DNA sequence: TGTGCCAGCAAGAAGGGAGTTGGCCAAGAGACCCAGTACTTC.

The genes are TRBV7-2 and TRBJ1-5; 11 positions agree with TRBD1. This CDR3 is built from 16 residues. The germline gives CDR1 SGHTA, CDR2 FQGNSA. V dropped 6 bases and J dropped 4; count of bases not matched to a gene: 8. The CDR3 region has the DNA TGTGCCAGCAGTCCTGTGGGGACAGGGGGTAATCAGCCCCAGCATTTT. Its translation: CASSPVGTGGNQPQHF.

This clonotype has only one observation. The rearrangement links TRBV10-3 to TRBJ1-4; D gene ambiguous. The CDR3 covers 11 residues. Germline V CDR1 and CDR2: ENHRY, SYGVKD. V lost 6 bases to trimming and J lost 8 bases, with 7 bases between them. The CDR3 sequence is CAIRTGEKLFF. The DNA of the CDR3 is TGTGCCATCAGAACCGGGGAAAAACTGTTTTTT.

As DNA, the CDR3 is TGCAGTGCTAGGGGTGGGGGGACCCAAGAGACCCAGTACTTC. Translating it yields CSARGGGTQETQYF. This chain uses TRBV20-1 with TRBJ2-5, with a tentative D call TRBD2 (6 bases). With 3 bases removed from V and 1 base from J, the gap between germline ends came to 12 bases. This CDR3 spans 14 amino acids. Germline CDR1 DFQATT, CDR2 SNEGSKA (reference sequence).

This clonotype was found a few times. The chain recombines TRBV4-3 with TRBJ2-5; no reliable D call. Deletions cut 2 bases from V and 1 base from J, with 5 bases between. CDR3 length: 13 amino acids. Germline CDR1 and CDR2: LGHNA and YSLEER. This CDR3 reads CASSQQVQETQYF. The CDR3 region has the DNA TGCGCCAGCAGCCAACAGGTCCAAGAGACCCAGTACTTC.

V is TRBV20-1 and J is TRBJ2-7; no firm D call. The germline CDR1 and CDR2 sequences are DFQATT and SNEGSKA (reference sequence). The CDR3 is 12 amino acids. Trimming took 2 bases from V and 5 from J, leaving 10 bases between them. The CDR3 sequence is CSARWQMNEQYF. Written as DNA, the CDR3 is TGCAGTGCTAGATGGCAAATGAACGAGCAGTACTTC.

This clonotype turned up a few times. The J gene is TRBJ2-7, the V gene TRBV4-3; D call uncertain. Germline loops: CDR1 LGHNA, CDR2 YSLEER. V was shortened by 1 base and J by 9 bases, with 19 bases between the two germline ends. CDR3 size: 15 residues. The CDR3 reads CASSQAWGTFPAQYF. CDR3 coding DNA: TGCGCCAGCAGCCAAGCGTGGGGAACATTCCCGGCGCAGTACTTC.

This clonotype was detected a few times. The chain couples TRBV4-3 to TRBJ1-4; D ambiguous. V was clipped by 4 bases and J by 7 bases, with 16 bases between them. Germline CDR1 and CDR2: LGHNA and YSLEER. The CDR3 runs 15 residues. DNA for the CDR3: TGCGCCAGCAGCCCAACAGTGGGGAGATCTGAAAAACTGTTTTTT. Translation gives CASSPTVGRSEKLFF.

The chain combines TRBV19 with TRBJ1-6; tentative D call: TRBD1 (5 bases). Germline values: CDR1 LNHDA, CDR2 SQIVND (reference sequence). This CDR3 contains 17 residues. V was shortened by 2 bases and J by 8 bases, with 19 bases between the two germline ends. CDR3 nucleotides: TGTGCCAGTAGTATATATTCCGGGACTGCCTGGGATTCACCCCTCCACTTT. As protein: CASSIYSGTAWDSPLHF.

This clonotype was detected a few times. CDR3 nucleotide sequence: TGTGCCAGCAGCCTTTGGCAGGTAAATGAGCAGTTCTTC. Translation gives CASSLWQVNEQFF. The chain joins TRBV3-1 to TRBJ2-1, with D hard to call. The V gene's germline CDR1 is LGHDT and CDR2 YNNKEL (reference sequence). Trimming took off 4 bases at V and 7 bases at J, with 11 bases between the two ends. The CDR3 loop spans 13 amino acids.

The chain joins TRBV6-1 to TRBJ2-7; D not resolved. The CDR3 extends over 16 amino acids. Trimming removed 6 bases from V and 4 bases from J, with 22 bases in between. From germline, CDR1 is MNHNS and CDR2 SASEGT. CDR3 bases: TGTGCCAGCAGGGCCGATCCAGGCTTCCTTGGTTACGAGCAGTACTTC. This gives the protein CASRADPGFLGYEQYF.

The V call is TRBV9, the J call TRBJ1-1; a weak D match, TRBD1 (5 bases). Germline CDR1 is SGDLS and CDR2 is YYNGEE. Trimming pared 4 bases from V and 7 bases from J, leaving 17 bases between. This CDR3 has 14 amino acids. The CDR3 sequence: CASSPGRGGLEAFF. The CDR3 DNA is TGTGCCAGCAGCCCAGGTAGGGGAGGACTTGAAGCTTTCTTT.

This clonotype was seen more than once but under ten times. The chain joins TRBV6-6 to TRBJ2-5; 11 bases align to TRBD2. The DNA end is a closer match to TRBJ2-7, so the J assignment may be wrong. Germline V gene lookup returns CDR1 MNHNY and CDR2 SVGAGI (reference sequence). CDR3 length equals 16 residues. CDR3 nucleotide sequence: TGTGCCAGCAGGAGAGAATTTAGCGGGGGGGCCTACGAGCAGTACTTC. Protein sequence: CASRREFSGGAYEQYF.